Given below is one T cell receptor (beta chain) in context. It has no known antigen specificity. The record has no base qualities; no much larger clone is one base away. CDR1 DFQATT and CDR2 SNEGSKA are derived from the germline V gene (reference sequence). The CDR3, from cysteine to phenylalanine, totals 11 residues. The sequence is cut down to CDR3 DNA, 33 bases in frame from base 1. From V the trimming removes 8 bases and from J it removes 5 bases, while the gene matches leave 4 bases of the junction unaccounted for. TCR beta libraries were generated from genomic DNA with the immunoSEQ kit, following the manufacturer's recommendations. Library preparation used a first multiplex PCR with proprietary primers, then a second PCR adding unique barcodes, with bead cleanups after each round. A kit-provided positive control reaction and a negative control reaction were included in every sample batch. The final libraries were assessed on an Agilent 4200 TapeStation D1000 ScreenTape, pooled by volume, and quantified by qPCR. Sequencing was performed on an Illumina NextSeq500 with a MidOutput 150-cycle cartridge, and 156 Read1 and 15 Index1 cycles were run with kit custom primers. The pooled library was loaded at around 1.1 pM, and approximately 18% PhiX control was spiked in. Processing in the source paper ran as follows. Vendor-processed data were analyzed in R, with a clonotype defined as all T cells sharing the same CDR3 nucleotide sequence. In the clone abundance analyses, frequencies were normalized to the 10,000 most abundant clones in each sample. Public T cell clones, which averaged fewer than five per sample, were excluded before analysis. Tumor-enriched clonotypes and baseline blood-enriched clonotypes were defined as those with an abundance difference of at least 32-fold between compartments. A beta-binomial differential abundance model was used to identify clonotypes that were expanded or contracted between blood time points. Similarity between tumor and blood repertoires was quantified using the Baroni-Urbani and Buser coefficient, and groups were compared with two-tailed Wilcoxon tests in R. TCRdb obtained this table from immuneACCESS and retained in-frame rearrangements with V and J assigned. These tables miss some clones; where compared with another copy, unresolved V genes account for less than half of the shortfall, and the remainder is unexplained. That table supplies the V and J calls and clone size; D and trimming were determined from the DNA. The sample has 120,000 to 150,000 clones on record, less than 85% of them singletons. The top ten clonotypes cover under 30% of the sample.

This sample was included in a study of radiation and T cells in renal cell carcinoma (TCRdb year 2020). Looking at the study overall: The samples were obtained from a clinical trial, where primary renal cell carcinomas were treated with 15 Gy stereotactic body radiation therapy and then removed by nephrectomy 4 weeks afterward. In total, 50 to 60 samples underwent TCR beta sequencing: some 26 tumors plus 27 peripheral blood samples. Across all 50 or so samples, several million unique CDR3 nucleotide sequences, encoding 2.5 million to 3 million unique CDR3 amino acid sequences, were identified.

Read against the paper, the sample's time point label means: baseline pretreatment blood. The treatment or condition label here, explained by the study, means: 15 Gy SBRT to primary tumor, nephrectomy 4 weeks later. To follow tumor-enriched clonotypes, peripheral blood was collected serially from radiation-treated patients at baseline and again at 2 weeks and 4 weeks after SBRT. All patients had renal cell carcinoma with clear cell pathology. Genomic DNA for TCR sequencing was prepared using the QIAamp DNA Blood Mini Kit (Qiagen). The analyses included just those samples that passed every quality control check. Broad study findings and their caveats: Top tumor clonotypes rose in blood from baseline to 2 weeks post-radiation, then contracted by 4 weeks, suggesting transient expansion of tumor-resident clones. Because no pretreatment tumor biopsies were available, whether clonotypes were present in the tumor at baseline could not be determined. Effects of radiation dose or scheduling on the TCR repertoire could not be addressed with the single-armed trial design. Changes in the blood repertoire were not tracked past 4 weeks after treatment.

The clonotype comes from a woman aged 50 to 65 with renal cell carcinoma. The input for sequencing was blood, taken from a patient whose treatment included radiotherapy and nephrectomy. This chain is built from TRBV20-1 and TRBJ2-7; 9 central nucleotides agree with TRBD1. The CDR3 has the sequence CSLTGGDEQYF. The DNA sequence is TGCAGTCTCACAGGGGGCGACGAGCAGTACTTC.